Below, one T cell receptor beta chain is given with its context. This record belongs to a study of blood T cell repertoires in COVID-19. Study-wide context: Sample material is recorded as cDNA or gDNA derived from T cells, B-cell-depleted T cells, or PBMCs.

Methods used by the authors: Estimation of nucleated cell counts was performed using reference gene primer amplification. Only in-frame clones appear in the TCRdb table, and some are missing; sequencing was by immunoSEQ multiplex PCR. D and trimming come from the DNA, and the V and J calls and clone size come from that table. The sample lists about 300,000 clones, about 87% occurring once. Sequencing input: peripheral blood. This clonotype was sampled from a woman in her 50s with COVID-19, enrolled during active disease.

The CDR3 coding sequence is TGTGCCAGCAGTTACGGAAGCGCCTCTGGAAACACCATATATTTT. Protein sequence: CASSYGSASGNTIYF. J is TRBJ1-3 and V is TRBV6-5; D is unresolved. This CDR3 contains 15 residues. V lost 2 bases and J 0 bases, leaving 8 bases between the germline ends. The germline V gene has CDR1 MNHEY and CDR2 SVGAGI.